The next 15 T cell receptor beta chains were all read from a single sample in a study of blood T cell repertoires in COVID-19. Libraries were prepared by immunoSEQ multiplex PCR; TCRdb keeps only in-frame clonotypes and omits some of them. The table records approximately 160,000 clones, about 81% of them present only once. Sequenced input: peripheral blood. These receptors originate from a human donor in a cohort sampled during active COVID-19.

The chain employs TRBV2 and TRBJ1-3, with TRBD1 identical over 10 bases. This CDR3 is 15 amino acids long. Trimming cost V 6 bases and J 4 bases; bases outside gene matches: 6. Germline V CDR1 and CDR2: SNHLY, FYNNEI. The CDR3 reads CASRTGGILGNTIYF. In nucleotides, the CDR3 is TGTGCCAGCAGGACAGGGGGCATTTTGGGAAACACCATATATTTT.

J is TRBJ2-2 and V is TRBV30; TRBD1 aligns across 8 bases. Germline V gives CDR1 GTSNPN, CDR2 SVGIG (reference sequence). V gave up 6 bases and J gave up 1 base; unmatched junction bases: 4. This CDR3 has 14 amino acids. The CDR3 DNA follows: TGTGCCTGTGACAGGGGAGGGAACACCGGGGAGCTGTTTTTT. As protein: CACDRGGNTGELFF.

The rearrangement joins TRBV5-1 to TRBJ1-5; TRBD1 matches at 7 bases. Germline CDR1 reads SGHRS; CDR2 reads YFSETQ. The J segment lost 8 bases and the V segment lost 4 bases, leaving 9 bases of the junction unmatched. CDR3 length equals 14 residues. The DNA of the CDR3 is TGCGCCAGCAGCCCATCGACAGGGCGGGAGCCCCAGCATTTT. It is translated as CASSPSTGREPQHF.

J is TRBJ2-3 and V is TRBV6-6; D not resolved. The length of the CDR3 is 16 residues. The V and J ends lost 0 bases and 1 base respectively, with 11 bases between them. CDR1 and CDR2 from the germline V gene are MNHNY and SVGAGI (reference sequence). The CDR3 is CASSYSVLGRTDTQYF. In DNA, the CDR3 is TGTGCCAGCAGTTACTCGGTATTGGGCCGCACAGATACGCAGTATTTT.

The chain joins TRBV5-1 to TRBJ2-7, with 7 nucleotides matching TRBD1. Germline V lookup: CDR1 SGHRS, CDR2 YFSETQ. The junction had 6 bases not matched to a gene; V was cut back by 2 bases and J by 1 base. The CDR3 consists of 15 residues. The CDR3 is CASSFGDSFSYEQYF. CDR3 coding DNA: TGCGCCAGCAGCTTCGGGGACAGCTTTTCCTACGAGCAGTACTTC.

V and J are TRBV6-2 or TRBV6-3 and TRBJ1-1, with TRBD1 matching over 8 bases. CDR3 length: 14 residues. Looked up from germline, CDR1 is MNHEY and CDR2 is SVGEGT. The trim removed 6 bases at V and 6 bases at J, leaving 9 bases unmatched. CDR3 in amino acids: CASSEDRGSAEAFF. DNA for the CDR3: TGTGCCAGCAGCGAAGACAGGGGTTCGGCTGAAGCTTTCTTT.

Only one count was recorded for this clone. This chain uses TRBV10-3 with TRBJ1-2; a weak D match, TRBD1 (6 bases). CDR3 size: 13 residues. Trimming took 11 bases from V and 6 from J, leaving 19 bases between them. Germline V CDR1 and CDR2: ENHRY, SYGVKD. For the CDR3, the DNA is TGTGCCGCCGGTGGGGGGGCCACGGATGGCTACACCTTC. Protein: CAAGGGATDGYTF.

V is TRBV6-6 and J is TRBJ1-5; 9 bases agree with TRBD1. The CDR3 loop spans 16 amino acids. With 4 bases clipped from V and 4 bases from J, the junction kept 8 bases outside the gene matches. Germline V gives CDR1 MNHNY, CDR2 SVGAGI (reference sequence). In DNA, the CDR3 is TGTGCCAGCAGTTCACCATACAGGGGGCGAAATCAGCCCCAGCATTTT. It specifies CASSSPYRGRNQPQHF.

The V and J genes are TRBV7-2 and TRBJ1-5; TRBD1 matches 8 bases. CDR1 SGHTA and CDR2 FQGNSA come from the germline V gene. The CDR3 has 17 residues. The V gene end was trimmed by 5 bases and the J gene end by 0 bases; junction bases not matched to a gene: 9. The CDR3 bases are TGTGCCAGCAGCATTGGACAGGGCAAAATTAGCAATCAGCCCCAGCATTTT. It is translated as CASSIGQGKISNQPQHF.

This chain joins TRBV20-1 and TRBJ2-2; the match to TRBD1 covers 9 bases. Germline V gene lookup returns CDR1 DFQATT and CDR2 SNEGSKA (reference sequence). This CDR3 is 14 amino acids long. V dropped 3 bases and J dropped 8; count of bases not matched to a gene: 7. CDR3 loop: CSASRDREYGELFF. The CDR3 DNA follows: TGCAGTGCTAGTAGGGACAGGGAGTATGGGGAGCTGTTTTTT.

This clone was seen a handful of times. The chain is built from TRBV7-9 and TRBJ1-2, with TRBD1 as a possible D gene (5 bases). The CDR3 covers 14 residues. Trimming stripped 5 bases from V and 2 bases from J, with 12 bases between. Germline loops: CDR1 SEHNR, CDR2 FQNEAQ (reference sequence). The CDR3: CASSALGGNYGYTF. CDR3 in DNA: TGTGCCAGCAGCGCACTGGGGGGGAACTATGGCTACACCTTC.

Comment on this clone: Other DNA variants within this sample encode the same CDR3. The chain has TRBV6-2 or TRBV6-3 and TRBJ2-7, with TRBD2 matching over 7 bases. The CDR3 has 14 residues. Germline V gives CDR1 MNHEY, CDR2 SVGEGT. The junction had 6 bases not matched to a gene; V was cut back by 7 bases and J by 0 bases. The DNA for the CDR3 is TGTGCCAGCACCCCCCGCGGGGGCTCCTACGAGCAGTACTTC. Amino acids: CASTPRGGSYEQYF.

The V gene is TRBV29-1, the J gene TRBJ1-2; D is uncertain. Trimming removed 0 bases at V and 5 bases at J, with 16 bases between. The CDR3 spans 15 residues. Looked up from germline, CDR1 is SQVTM and CDR2 is ANQGSEA. The CDR3 region has the DNA TGCAGCGTTGAAGAACTGACCGGGTATGGGTATGGCTACACCTTC. Residues: CSVEELTGYGYGYTF.

The sample holds a few counts of this clone. The chain has TRBV5-8 and TRBJ2-6; D possibly corresponds to TRBD2 (5 bases). The V gene lost 1 base and the J gene lost 5 bases, with 7 bases spanning the gap. The CDR3 is made up of 14 amino acids. The V gene's germline CDR1 is SGHTS and CDR2 YDEGEE. CDR3 sequence reads: CASSLTGRANVLTF. The CDR3 bases are TGTGCCAGCAGCTTGACGGGGAGGGCCAACGTCCTGACTTTC.

The chain has TRBV4-2 and TRBJ1-5; a weak D match, TRBD1 (5 bases). The germline CDR1 and CDR2 sequences are LGHNA and YNFKEQ. The germline V and J ends were trimmed by 2 bases and 6 bases, with 20 bases remaining between them. This CDR3 is 17 amino acids long. CDR3 coding DNA: TGTGCCAGCAGCCAACTAGGCCTAAGTAATACAGGTCAGCCCCAGCATTTT. Residues: CASSQLGLSNTGQPQHF.